This passage covers 31 T cell receptor beta chains from one sample sequenced in a study of blood T cell repertoires in COVID-19. Assay used: immunoSEQ multiplex PCR; TCRdb lists only in-frame clones, some missing. The table records more than 300,000 clones, about nine tenths of them present only once. The sequenced sample consisted of PBMCs or T cells enriched from blood (not recorded which). The receptors were gathered from a woman in her thirties who had recovered from COVID-19.

This chain connects TRBV24-1 to TRBJ2-1; 9 nucleotides align to TRBD1. Trimming cost V 2 bases and J 5 bases; bases outside gene matches: 6. This CDR3 has 16 amino acids. Germline V gene sequence: CDR1 KGHDR, CDR2 SFDVKD. In nucleotides, the CDR3 is TGTGCCACCAGTGATTATACAGGGGGCGCAAACAATGAGCAGTTCTTC. Residues: CATSDYTGGANNEQFF.

The V call is TRBV3-1 (or the pseudogene TRBV3-2), the J call TRBJ2-1; D unclear. The CDR3 sequence is 15 residues long. V lost 0 bases, J lost 0 bases, and 6 bases lay in between. Per the germline V gene, CDR1 is LGHDT and CDR2 is YNNKEL (reference sequence). This CDR3 reads CASSQDPSSYNEQFF. The CDR3 nucleotides read TGTGCCAGCAGCCAAGATCCTAGCTCCTACAATGAGCAGTTCTTC.

The J gene is TRBJ1-5, the V gene TRBV6-5; no clear D gene. The germline V gene encodes CDR1 MNHEY and CDR2 SVGAGI. The CDR3 is made up of 13 amino acids. The germline V and J ends were trimmed by 7 bases and 3 bases, with 10 bases remaining between them. The CDR3 reads CASNREFNQPQHF. The CDR3, as DNA: TGTGCCAGCAATAGGGAGTTCAATCAGCCCCAGCATTTT.

This clone was seen a single time. The chain joins TRBV3-1 (or the pseudogene TRBV3-2) to TRBJ2-3; TRBD1 is a possible D gene (7 bases). The CDR3 length is 17 residues. Trimming removed 1 base from V and 5 bases from J, with 19 bases in between. The germline gives CDR1 LGHDT, CDR2 YNNKEL (reference sequence). The CDR3 sequence: CASSQVTGRIAGDTQYF. The CDR3 coding sequence is TGTGCCAGCAGCCAAGTGACAGGGAGGATTGCTGGAGATACGCAGTATTTT.

CDR3 amino acids: CASSNSGRDHEQFF. DNA of the CDR3: TGTGCCAGTAGTAATAGCGGGAGGGACCATGAGCAGTTCTTC. This chain links TRBV19 with TRBJ2-1, with 11 bases that match TRBD2. The length of the CDR3 is 14 residues. Germline CDR1 LNHDA, CDR2 SQIVND (reference sequence). The V segment lost 4 bases and the J segment 8 bases; nucleotides outside the gene matches: 4. Using reference TRBV19 and TRBJ2-1 for the parts outside the CDR3, the full variable domain is DGGITQSPKYLFRKEGQNVTLSCEQNLNHDAMYWYRQDPGQGLRLIYYSQIVNDFQKGDIAEGYSVSREKKESFPLTVTSAQKNPTAFYLCASSNSGRDHEQFFGPGTRLTVL.

The genes are TRBV7-6 and TRBJ2-7; D is perhaps TRBD2 (5 bases). There are 14 residues in the CDR3. Germline CDR1 SGHVS, CDR2 FNYEAQ. V gave up 2 bases and J gave up 1 base, with 9 bases separating them. CDR3 DNA sequence: TGTGCCAGCAGCTTAAATCGGGGTTCCTACGAGCAGTACTTC. Its protein product is CASSLNRGSYEQYF.

The V call is TRBV5-1, the J call TRBJ2-7, with 10 bases that match TRBD2. The trim removed 4 bases at V and 2 bases at J, leaving 3 bases unmatched. Germline lookup yields CDR1 SGHRS and CDR2 YFSETQ. The CDR3 sequence is 14 residues long. CDR3 residues: CASSLGTSAYEQYF. The CDR3 DNA reads TGCGCCAGCAGCCTGGGGACTAGCGCCTACGAGCAGTACTTC.

The chain couples TRBV5-1 to TRBJ1-1; 9 bases are shared with TRBD1. Trimming took 2 bases from V and 2 from J; bases not matched to a gene: 4. Germline V gives CDR1 SGHRS, CDR2 YFSETQ. This CDR3 comprises 15 residues. CDR3 sequence: CASSFLDRGNTEAFF. DNA for the CDR3: TGCGCCAGCAGCTTTTTGGACAGGGGTAACACTGAAGCTTTCTTT.

The chain combines TRBV7-2 with TRBJ2-7; 10 bases agree with TRBD2. V shed 4 bases, J shed 0 bases, and the junction held 6 bases outside the gene matches. The germline V gene encodes CDR1 SGHTA and CDR2 FQGNSA. This CDR3 has 16 residues. Here the CDR3 reads CASSWSSGGGSYEQYF. The DNA of the CDR3 is TGTGCCAGCAGCTGGTCTAGCGGGGGAGGCTCCTACGAGCAGTACTTC.

The chain carries TRBV14 and TRBJ1-1; D remains unclear. The CDR3 spans 13 residues. In germline, CDR1 is SGHDN, CDR2 FVKESK. V was pared by 6 bases and J by 0 bases, with 8 bases between. This CDR3 reads CASREYLNTEAFF. The DNA of the CDR3 is TGTGCCAGCAGGGAGTATTTGAACACTGAAGCTTTCTTT.

The V gene is TRBV27, the J gene TRBJ2-5; TRBD1 aligns across 8 bases. The germline CDR1 and CDR2 sequences are MNHEY and SMNVEV (reference sequence). V gave up 3 bases and J gave up 4 bases; unmatched junction bases: 13. This CDR3 has 17 amino acids. In nucleotides, the CDR3 is TGTGCCAGCAGTTTTACCTCAGGGGGCAGTTTCGGAGAGACCCAGTACTTC. It is translated as CASSFTSGGSFGETQYF.

This clone was counted a single time. This chain links TRBV10-3 with TRBJ2-4; the match to TRBD2 covers 11 bases. With 3 bases clipped from V and 13 bases from J, the junction kept 8 bases outside the gene matches. The germline V gene has CDR1 ENHRY and CDR2 SYGVKD. This CDR3 region has 14 residues. CDR3 nucleotides: TGTGCCATCAGTGAACAAGGGACTAGCGGCTTACAGTACTTC. Protein sequence: CAISEQGTSGLQYF.

In this sample, this clone turned up once. V and J are TRBV4-3 and TRBJ1-1; 8 nucleotides align to TRBD1. CDR1 is LGHNA and CDR2 is YSLEER in the germline V gene. Trimming cost V 3 bases and J 6 bases; bases outside gene matches: 6. The CDR3 spans 14 residues. The DNA of the CDR3 is TGCGCCAGCAGCCAGGACAGGGAGGGCCCTGAAGCTTTCTTT. Translation: CASSQDREGPEAFF.

The chain joins TRBV29-1 to TRBJ2-5, with 8 bases aligning to TRBD1. Germline V gene sequence: CDR1 SQVTM, CDR2 ANQGSEA. The CDR3 has 14 residues. Losses at the gene ends were 7 bases for V and 1 base for J; bases not matched to a gene: 8. The CDR3 loop reads CSAPDRGTQETQYF. CDR3 nucleotides: TGCAGCGCACCCGACAGGGGTACCCAAGAGACCCAGTACTTC.

The V call is TRBV19, the J call TRBJ1-3; D perhaps matches TRBD1 (6 bases). CDR3 length equals 16 residues. Between the trimmed V and J ends, which lost 1 base and 0 bases, there was a span of 10 bases. In germline, CDR1 is LNHDA, CDR2 SQIVND (reference sequence). As DNA, the CDR3 is TGTGCCAGTAGTATAGGGGGGACACGCTCTGGAAACACCATATATTTT. Protein sequence: CASSIGGTRSGNTIYF.

The chain employs TRBV18 and TRBJ2-3, with TRBD1 matching 8 bases. The CDR3 is 15 residues long. J gave up 2 bases and V 3 bases, and 4 bases lay outside the gene matches. CDR1 and CDR2 from the germline V gene are KGHSH and LQKENI. This chain's CDR3 is CASSPRGPDTDTQYF. The DNA of the CDR3 is TGTGCCAGCTCACCCAGGGGGCCTGACACAGATACGCAGTATTTT. Full variable domain (missing parts from reference TRBV18 and TRBJ2-3): NAGVMQNPRHLVRRRGQEARLRCSPMKGHSHVYWYRQLPEEGLKFMVYLQKENIIDESGMPKERFSAEFPKEGPSILRIQQVVRGDSAAYFCASSPRGPDTDTQYFGPGTRLTVL.

The chain joins TRBV5-4 to TRBJ1-1; the D gene is possibly TRBD1 (5 bases). V gave up 9 bases and J gave up 3 bases, with 15 bases separating them. This CDR3 is built from 13 residues. CDR1 SGHNT and CDR2 YYREEE come from the germline V gene (reference sequence). The CDR3 DNA follows: TGTGCCACCCATACCGACAGACACACTGAAGCTTTCTTT. Translating it yields CATHTDRHTEAFF.

The chain is built from TRBV7-9 and TRBJ1-1, with a weak D call TRBD1 (6 bases). Trimming removed 8 bases at V and 6 bases at J, with 16 bases between. CDR3 length: 13 residues. Germline values: CDR1 SEHNR, CDR2 FQNEAQ (reference sequence). The CDR3 protein is CASDRQVAPEAFF. CDR3 DNA sequence: TGTGCCAGCGACAGGCAGGTCGCCCCTGAAGCTTTCTTT.

This clone has a single count. This rearrangement joins TRBV9 to TRBJ2-1, with D maybe TRBD2 (6 bases). CDR3 length: 15 residues. The V end was cut by 2 bases, the J end by 9 bases, with 18 bases between. The V gene's germline CDR1 is SGDLS and CDR2 YYNGEE. CDR3 sequence: CASSVAGTLGVEQFF. The CDR3 coding sequence is TGTGCCAGCAGCGTCGCCGGGACTCTTGGGGTTGAGCAGTTCTTC.

The DNA of the CDR3 is TGCAGCACCAGGACAGGGGGCACAGATACGCAGTATTTT. Its protein product is CSTRTGGTDTQYF. The chain employs TRBV29-1 and TRBJ2-3; 9 bases agree with TRBD1. Trimming cost V 8 bases and J 1 base; bases outside gene matches: 4. The germline gives CDR1 SQVTM, CDR2 ANQGSEA. The CDR3 has 13 residues.

The chain links TRBV12-5 to TRBJ1-4, with 7 bases identical to TRBD1. The CDR3 is 14 residues long. Germline V gene data show CDR1 as LGHNT and CDR2 as FRNRAP. Trimming at V came to 6 bases and at J to 7 bases, leaving 8 bases not matched to a gene. The CDR3 loop reads CASGNDRVVEKLFF. CDR3 DNA sequence: TGTGCTAGTGGCAATGACAGGGTCGTTGAAAAACTGTTTTTT.

This chain connects TRBV27 to TRBJ1-4; maybe TRBD1 (6 bases). The CDR3 sequence is 13 residues long. Germline V CDR1 and CDR2: MNHEY, SMNVEV (reference sequence). Deletions cut 7 bases from V and 7 bases from J, with 13 bases between. This CDR3 is CASNQQGSEKLFF. In DNA form, the CDR3 reads TGTGCCAGCAACCAACAGGGTAGTGAAAAACTGTTTTTT.

V and J are TRBV5-1 and TRBJ2-7, with 7 bases aligning to TRBD1. The CDR3 is 13 residues long. The V and J ends lost 4 bases and 2 bases, in that order; junction bases with no gene match: 3. The germline V gene encodes CDR1 SGHRS and CDR2 YFSETQ. CDR3 coding DNA: TGCGCCAGCAGCCCGACAGGGACCTACGAGCAGTACTTC. Translated: CASSPTGTYEQYF.

This clone appeared a single time. V gene TRBV19 combines with J gene TRBJ2-3; 8 bases map to TRBD2. There are 15 residues in the CDR3. From germline, CDR1 is LNHDA and CDR2 SQIVND (reference sequence). Trimming took 3 bases from V and 2 from J; bases not matched to a gene: 4. The DNA of the CDR3 is TGTGCCAGTAGTATGGTAGCGGGACCCACAGATACGCAGTATTTT. Residues: CASSMVAGPTDTQYF.

V and J are TRBV6-5 and TRBJ1-6; D gene ambiguous. The germline gives CDR1 MNHEY, CDR2 SVGAGI. Deletions cut 6 bases from V and 5 bases from J, with 14 bases between. CDR3 size: 15 residues. The CDR3 here is CASRKPGSDNSPLHF. The CDR3 nucleotides are TGTGCCAGCAGAAAACCAGGATCGGATAATTCACCCCTCCACTTT.

The chain combines TRBV5-1 with TRBJ2-1; maybe TRBD1 (5 bases). V was clipped by 5 bases and J by 6 bases, with 12 bases between them. This CDR3 has 13 amino acids. The V gene's germline CDR1 is SGHRS and CDR2 YFSETQ. DNA of the CDR3: TGCGCCAGCAGGGAATATAGGGGCAATGAGCAGTTCTTC. The encoded protein is CASREYRGNEQFF.

The chain joins TRBV5-1 to TRBJ2-3, with 9 bases aligning to TRBD2. Germline-derived CDR1 and CDR2 are SGHRS and YFSETQ. Unmatched junction bases numbered 9, after V lost 0 bases and J lost 7 bases. The CDR3 is 16 amino acids. The CDR3 DNA sequence: TGCGCCAGCAGCTTGGCCGGCCTAGCGGGAAGGAATACGCAGTATTTT. Translated, it gives CASSLAGLAGRNTQYF.

Note on this clone: Other DNA sequences of this sample code for an identical CDR3. V is TRBV27 and J is TRBJ2-2, with TRBD1 matching 9 bases. Germline CDR1 and CDR2: MNHEY and SMNVEV (reference sequence). V shed 6 bases, J shed 7 bases, and the junction held 9 bases outside the gene matches. The CDR3 is 15 amino acids. The CDR3 reads CASREGTGWGGELFF. The CDR3 nucleotides are TGTGCCAGCAGAGAAGGGACAGGGTGGGGCGGGGAGCTGTTTTTT.

This sequence joins TRBV28 and TRBJ2-1; 7 bases align to TRBD2. V lost 3 bases to trimming and J lost 7 bases; unmatched junction nucleotides: 12. The CDR3 runs 16 residues. Germline CDR1 and CDR2: MDHEN and SYDVKM. CDR3 in amino acids: CASSFYGGGSRNEQFF. In DNA, the CDR3 is TGTGCCAGCAGTTTCTACGGCGGCGGGAGCAGGAATGAGCAGTTCTTC.

This clone was observed a single time. This rearrangement joins TRBV4-1 to TRBJ2-7, with D perhaps matching TRBD2 (5 bases). Between the trimmed V and J ends, which lost 3 bases and 0 bases, there was a span of 12 bases. Germline V gene data show CDR1 as MGHRA and CDR2 as YSYEKL. This CDR3 has 15 residues. This chain's CDR3 is CASSHTATSSYEQYF. The CDR3 DNA follows: TGCGCCAGCAGCCACACAGCTACTAGCTCCTACGAGCAGTACTTC.

The chain joins TRBV6-6 to TRBJ2-3; TRBD1 agrees at 9 bases. This CDR3 spans 15 amino acids. V lost 4 bases and J lost 4; bases outside the gene matches: 6. From germline, CDR1 is MNHNY and CDR2 SVGAGI (reference sequence). The CDR3 protein is CASSWTGVGPDTQYF. CDR3 bases: TGTGCCAGCAGTTGGACAGGGGTCGGCCCAGATACGCAGTATTTT.